One and the same sample provided the 10 T cell receptor beta chains below, sequenced in a study of blood T cell repertoires in COVID-19. Assay used: immunoSEQ multiplex PCR; TCRdb lists only in-frame clones, some missing. The sample has roughly 160,000 clones; roughly 84% are singletons. The material sequenced was peripheral blood. Source of these receptors: a woman aged 45-65 years with COVID-19, enrolled during active disease.

This chain connects TRBV19 to TRBJ2-1, with TRBD2 as a possible D gene (6 bases). The CDR3 totals 15 residues. Germline loops: CDR1 LNHDA, CDR2 SQIVND (reference sequence). V shed 6 bases and J shed 0 bases, with 12 bases lying between them. The CDR3 here is CASRGDGSSYNEQFF. As DNA, the CDR3 is TGTGCCAGTAGGGGGGACGGGAGCTCCTACAATGAGCAGTTCTTC.

The V call is TRBV7-6, the J call TRBJ1-1; D not resolved. Germline CDR1 and CDR2: SGHVS and FNYEAQ. This CDR3 has 14 residues. Trimming removed 1 base from V and 0 bases from J, with 6 bases in between. Written as DNA, the CDR3 is TGTGCCAGCAGCTTAGAAGCTGTGAACACTGAAGCTTTCTTT. Translating it yields CASSLEAVNTEAFF.

The chain recombines TRBV19 with TRBJ1-5; 8 nucleotides agree with TRBD1. The CDR3 has 14 amino acids. The V gene's germline CDR1 is LNHDA and CDR2 SQIVND (reference sequence). The junction had 11 bases not matched to a gene; V was cut back by 7 bases and J by 9 bases. CDR3 loop: CASKETGAPRPQHF. The DNA for the CDR3 is TGTGCCAGTAAGGAGACAGGGGCGCCTCGGCCCCAGCATTTT. Drawing the rest from reference TRBV19 and TRBJ1-5, the complete variable domain is DGGITQSPKYLFRKEGQNVTLSCEQNLNHDAMYWYRQDPGQGLRLIYYSQIVNDFQKGDIAEGYSVSREKKESFPLTVTSAQKNPTAFYLCASKETGAPRPQHFGDGTRLSIL.

This chain uses TRBV11-3 with TRBJ1-2; 8 bases are a match to TRBD1. With 5 bases clipped from V and 3 bases from J, the junction kept 5 bases outside the gene matches. CDR1 SGHNT and CDR2 YENEEA come from the germline V gene. This CDR3 is built from 14 residues. DNA of the CDR3: TGTGCCAGCAGCCCGGACAGGGTCGACTATGGCTACACCTTC. Protein: CASSPDRVDYGYTF.

J is TRBJ2-7 and V is TRBV3-1 (or the pseudogene TRBV3-2); D unclear. The CDR3 contains 13 residues. Germline V lookup: CDR1 LGHDT, CDR2 YNNKEL (reference sequence). The ends were cut back, 0 bases at V and 3 bases at J, with 6 bases in the middle. The CDR3 loop is CASSQDRIYEQYF. The CDR3 coding sequence is TGTGCCAGCAGCCAAGACAGGATCTACGAGCAGTACTTC.

This clone showed up just once. The chain has TRBV6-2 or TRBV6-3 and TRBJ2-1, with a tentative D call TRBD2 (7 bases). The germline V and J ends were trimmed by 6 bases and 4 bases, with 16 bases remaining between them. Germline V lookup: CDR1 MNHEY, CDR2 SVGEGT. The CDR3 is 15 amino acids. The CDR3 nucleotides are TGTGCCAGCAGCAGAGGGGGGGGACAATACAATGAGCAGTTCTTC. This translates into CASSRGGGQYNEQFF.

The chain recombines TRBV6-1 with TRBJ1-2, with D perhaps TRBD1 (5 bases). Germline CDR1 and CDR2: MNHNS and SASEGT. V lost 0 bases, J lost 0 bases, and 14 bases lay in between. The CDR3 runs to 17 residues. In DNA form, the CDR3 reads TGTGCCAGCAGTGAAGCGGGGGAGGGCCTGACTAACTATGGCTACACCTTC. Its translation is CASSEAGEGLTNYGYTF.

This chain connects TRBV14 to TRBJ2-7, with 14 bases aligning to TRBD2. The germline V gene encodes CDR1 SGHDN and CDR2 FVKESK. This CDR3 has 15 residues. Trimming at V came to 1 base and at J to 4 bases, leaving 0 bases not matched to a gene. The CDR3 protein is CASSQGLAGGYEQYF. The CDR3 coding sequence is TGTGCCAGCAGCCAAGGACTAGCGGGGGGGTACGAGCAGTACTTC.

The V call is TRBV2, the J call TRBJ2-5, with TRBD2 identical over 11 bases. V was pared by 8 bases and J by 5 bases, with 10 bases of the junction left unmatched. Looked up from germline, CDR1 is SNHLY and CDR2 is FYNNEI. CDR3 length equals 15 residues. CDR3 bases: TGTGCCAGCGTGGCTAGCGGGGGGTTTGGTGAGACCCAGTACTTC. Its protein product is CASVASGGFGETQYF. The full variable domain, in which reference TRBV2 and TRBJ2-5 provide the parts outside the CDR3, is EPEVTQTPSHQVTQMGQEVILRCVPISNHLYFYWYRQILGQKVEFLVSFYNNEISEKSEIFDDQFSVERPDGSNFTLKIRSTKLEDSAMYFCASVASGGFGETQYFGPGTRLLVL.

This clone was seen a few times. The rearrangement joins TRBV3-1 (or the pseudogene TRBV3-2) to TRBJ1-3; 9 bases are shared with TRBD1. The length of the CDR3 is 16 residues. Germline V gene lookup returns CDR1 LGHDT and CDR2 YNNKEL (reference sequence). V shed 4 bases, J shed 0 bases, and the junction held 4 bases outside the gene matches. The CDR3 protein is CASSRDRVLSGNTIYF. Here the CDR3 DNA reads TGTGCCAGCAGCCGGGACAGGGTTCTCTCTGGAAACACCATATATTTT.